One and the same sample provided the 24 T cell receptor beta chains below, sequenced in a study of T cell repertoires in cytomegalovirus infection (dated by TCRdb to between 2018 and 2021). Sequencing used an Illumina HiSeq 1500. TCRdb reran the public reads through fastp at Q25 and MiXCR, keeping productive beta chains. Each record represents a unique CDR3 protein, reported with the most common genes and DNA among its rows. The sample profile shows 630,000 or so distinct CDR3 sequences; 24% of them were found once. Less than 9.5% of the sample rests with the top ten. The sequenced sample consisted of CD8+ T cells from PBMCs. Receptors originate from a human donor in good health (CMV status not recorded). Some clones in this sample may be carry-over from other donors' samples.

This clonotype was seen more than once but under ten times. The V call is TRBV20-1, the J call TRBJ2-3, with D uncertain. Germline CDR1 DFQATT, CDR2 SNEGSKA (reference sequence). The V end was cut by 3 bases, the J end by 4 bases, with 8 bases between. The CDR3 length is 12 residues. Here the CDR3 reads CSASGLADTQYF. The CDR3 nucleotides are TGCAGTGCTAGCGGGTTGGCAGATACGCAGTATTTT.

J is TRBJ2-1 and V is TRBV5-1, with D possibly TRBD1 on 6 matching bases. The CDR3 has 13 amino acids. In germline, CDR1 is SGHRS, CDR2 YFSETQ. V gave up 3 bases and J gave up 4 bases, with 8 bases separating them. CDR3 coding DNA: TGCGCCAGCAGCTGGACAGAATACAATGAGCAGTTCTTC. Encoded protein: CASSWTEYNEQFF.

The chain employs TRBV4-1 and TRBJ1-1; 7 bases are a match to TRBD1. In germline, CDR1 is MGHRA, CDR2 YSYEKL. V was pared by 4 bases and J by 3 bases, with 5 bases of the junction left unmatched. This CDR3 region has 14 residues. CDR3 DNA: TGCGCCAGCAGCCCCGACAGGGCTTACACTGAAGCTTTCTTT. Amino acids: CASSPDRAYTEAFF.

The rearrangement uses TRBV20-1 and TRBJ1-2, with D perhaps matching TRBD1 (5 bases). Germline V gene data show CDR1 as DFQATT and CDR2 as SNEGSKA (reference sequence). The CDR3 contains 15 residues. The ends were cut back, 0 bases at V and 7 bases at J, with 18 bases in the middle. CDR3 sequence (DNA): TGCAGTGCTAGAGATCATAGGCAGGGAGTAGGTGGCTACACCTTC. This gives the protein CSARDHRQGVGGYTF.

The rearrangement uses TRBV12-3 or TRBV12-4 and TRBJ2-2; unclear D gene. The CDR3 totals 12 residues. Trimming left V 10 bases short and J 3 bases short, with 9 bases between. The CDR3 here is CANTLYTGELFF. In DNA, the CDR3 is TGTGCCAACACTTTGTACACCGGGGAGCTGTTTTTT.

The chain carries TRBV2 and TRBJ2-3, with 8 bases matching TRBD1. The CDR3 runs 12 residues. The V and J ends lost 10 bases and 10 bases, in that order; junction bases with no gene match: 10. CDR1 is SNHLY and CDR2 is FYNNEI in the germline V gene. DNA of the CDR3: TGTGCCACCCCGGCAGGACAGGGCGCGCAGTATTTT. Its translation: CATPAGQGAQYF.

This clonotype was detected only a few times. The rearrangement joins TRBV28 to TRBJ1-2; D is undetermined. Germline CDR1 reads MDHEN; CDR2 reads SYDVKM. Trimming left V 4 bases short and J 0 bases short, with 12 bases between. This CDR3 has 15 amino acids. CDR3 residues: CASSSVEPANYGYTF. DNA for the CDR3: TGTGCCAGCAGTTCCGTTGAACCAGCTAACTATGGCTACACCTTC.

This clonotype has at least ten counts. The chain links TRBV7-2 to TRBJ1-1; D gene ambiguous. Per germline, CDR1 SGHTA and CDR2 FQGNSA. V lost 2 bases and J lost 11, with 12 bases in between. The CDR3 is 12 residues long. The CDR3 DNA is TGTGCCAGCAGCTTAAACAGCGTGTATGCTTTCTTT. It codes for CASSLNSVYAFF.

This clonotype appeared many times. The J gene is TRBJ1-1, the V gene TRBV7-8; D is possibly TRBD1 (5 bases). Germline V gives CDR1 SGHVS, CDR2 FQNEAQ. Trimming left V 1 base short and J 3 bases short, with 12 bases between. CDR3 length: 15 residues. The CDR3 here is CASSLGWGADTEAFF. Here the CDR3 DNA reads TGTGCCAGCAGCTTAGGGTGGGGCGCGGACACTGAAGCTTTCTTT.

This clonotype was detected a few times. The chain has TRBV28 and TRBJ2-7; D might be TRBD2 (6 bases). Trimming took 6 bases from V and 0 from J, leaving 18 bases between them. CDR3 length: 16 amino acids. Germline CDR1 reads MDHEN; CDR2 reads SYDVKM. CDR3 protein: CASRPHPGVSSYEQYV. CDR3 DNA: TGTGCCAGCAGACCACATCCGGGGGTTTCCTCCTACGAGCAGTACGTC.

In this sample, this clonotype turned up a few times. In DNA form, the CDR3 reads TGTGCCAGCAGCTTGGAGGCAGCAACTGAAGCTTTCTTT. As protein: CASSLEAATEAFF. V and J are TRBV5-5 and TRBJ1-1; D unclear. Trimming took off 0 bases at V and 5 bases at J, with 8 bases between the two ends. This CDR3 has 13 amino acids. Germline V gives CDR1 SGHKS, CDR2 YYEKEE (reference sequence).

The sample holds a few counts of this clonotype. The chain combines TRBV29-1 with TRBJ2-3; D gene unclear. Germline CDR1 reads SQVTM; CDR2 reads ANQGSEA. Trimming left V 1 base short and J 5 bases short, with 13 bases between. The CDR3 loop spans 14 amino acids. In DNA, the CDR3 is TGCAGCGTTGAAGTTGTAGGGCGCGGAGATACGCAGTATTTT. Its translation is CSVEVVGRGDTQYF.

This clonotype came up many times. V is TRBV12-3 or TRBV12-4 and J is TRBJ2-2; TRBD1 is a possible D gene (6 bases). The V end was cut by 3 bases, the J end by 6 bases, with 14 bases between. This CDR3 comprises 15 residues. Here the CDR3 reads CASSFSLGAAGELFF. Here the CDR3 DNA reads TGTGCCAGCAGTTTCAGCTTGGGGGCGGCCGGGGAGCTGTTTTTT.

The chain is built from TRBV29-1 and TRBJ2-6; D uncertain. Germline-derived CDR1 and CDR2 are SQVTM and ANQGSEA. V dropped 1 base and J dropped 0 bases, with 7 bases sitting between them. CDR3 length: 15 residues. The CDR3: CSVEAWVSGANVLTF. As DNA, the CDR3 is TGCAGCGTTGAAGCATGGGTCTCTGGGGCCAACGTCCTGACTTTC.

This clonotype was seen a few times. This chain joins TRBV7-4 and TRBJ2-1; no reliable D call. This CDR3 is 10 amino acids long. Germline loops: CDR1 SGHVT, CDR2 SQSDAQ. Trimming took off 11 bases at V and 2 bases at J, with 4 bases between the two ends. CDR3 in DNA: TGTGCCTCCGCCTACAATGAGCAGTTCTTC. This translates into CASAYNEQFF. Looking up the rest from reference TRBV7-4 and TRBJ2-1 gives the full variable domain: GAGVSQSPRYKVAKRGRDVALRCDSISGHVTLYWYRQTLGQGSEVLTYSQSDAQRDKSGRPSGRFSAERPERSVSTLKIQRTEQGDSAVYLCASAYNEQFFGPGTRLTVL.

The rearrangement joins TRBV2 to TRBJ2-3; 8 bases align to TRBD2. This CDR3 has 15 residues. V trimming: 8 bases; J trimming: 4 bases; junction bases outside the gene matches: 11. In germline, CDR1 is SNHLY, CDR2 FYNNEI. The CDR3 loop is CASLRAGGAPDTQYF. CDR3 nucleotides: TGTGCCAGCCTCAGAGCCGGGGGGGCCCCAGATACGCAGTATTTT.

V usage is TRBV3-1 and J usage is TRBJ2-7, with D tentatively TRBD1 (6 bases). Germline CDR1 is LGHDT and CDR2 is YNNKEL (reference sequence). V lost 10 bases and J 0 bases, leaving 13 bases between the germline ends. The CDR3 extends over 13 amino acids. The CDR3 protein is CATTDSSSYEQYF. In DNA form, the CDR3 reads TGTGCCACGACGGACAGTAGCTCCTACGAGCAGTACTTC.

This clonotype showed up just a few times. V gene TRBV6-5 combines with J gene TRBJ1-1; no definite D call. V was trimmed by 4 bases and J by 4 bases, leaving 13 bases between them. Germline V lookup: CDR1 MNHEY, CDR2 SVGAGI. The CDR3 spans 14 residues. The CDR3 protein is CASSFDRSSTEAFF. The CDR3 region has the DNA TGTGCCAGCAGTTTCGACCGGTCGAGCACTGAAGCTTTCTTT.

This clonotype turned up a few times. One junction end does not reproduce the germline sequence, and a read error may be involved. The rearrangement links TRBV29-1 to TRBJ1-2; the D gene is possibly TRBD1 (6 bases). There are 12 residues in the CDR3. The germline CDR1 and CDR2 sequences are SQVTM and ANQGSEA. The CDR3 region is CSVEDLDSFSCF. The CDR3 coding sequence is TGCAGCGTTGAAGACTTGGACAGTTTTTCTTGCTTC.

This clonotype was seen a handful of times. The genes are TRBV12-3 or TRBV12-4 and TRBJ1-1; the match to TRBD1 covers 9 bases. With 4 bases clipped from V and 3 bases from J, the junction kept 9 bases outside the gene matches. The CDR3 covers 16 residues. The CDR3 region has the DNA TGTGCCAGCAGTTCCAGGGACAGGGCCTGGGACACTGAAGCTTTCTTT. As protein: CASSSRDRAWDTEAFF.

The chain has TRBV29-1 and TRBJ2-7, with TRBD1 as a possible D gene (5 bases). The V gene lost 5 bases and the J gene lost 3 bases, with 20 bases spanning the gap. CDR1 SQVTM and CDR2 ANQGSEA come from the germline V gene. This CDR3 has 15 residues. Here the CDR3 DNA reads TGCAGCGTTATGAAAAGCCAGGGTACAGGCTACGAGCAGTACGTC. This gives the protein CSVMKSQGTGYEQYV.

The chain has TRBV10-2 and TRBJ2-7; 9 bases align to TRBD1. CDR1 is WSHSY and CDR2 is SAAADI in the germline V gene. The V segment lost 5 bases and the J segment 3 bases; nucleotides outside the gene matches: 14. The CDR3 has 17 amino acids. The CDR3 sequence: CASSLPPPGQGIYEQYF. CDR3 nucleotide sequence: TGCGCCAGCAGTCTTCCCCCCCCGGGACAGGGAATCTACGAGCAGTACTTC.

This clonotype was seen a handful of times. The J gene is TRBJ2-1, the V gene TRBV6-5; 9 bases are a match to TRBD2. The ends lost 2 bases at V and 8 bases at J; junction bases unmatched: 16. Germline CDR1 MNHEY, CDR2 SVGAGI. The CDR3 totals 18 residues. CDR3 in DNA: TGTGCCAGCAGTTACGGGGCGGGGGGGCCCCCGTTGTTAGATGAGCAGTTCTTC. Translating it yields CASSYGAGGPPLLDEQFF.

The chain recombines TRBV27 with TRBJ1-5, with D possibly matching TRBD1 (5 bases). CDR3 length equals 14 residues. Germline V gene sequence: CDR1 MNHEY, CDR2 SMNVEV (reference sequence). Trimming removed 2 bases from V and 7 bases from J, with 12 bases in between. Written as DNA, the CDR3 is TGTGCCAGCAGTTTACGCGGACAAGCCCAGCCCCAGCATTTT. It is translated as CASSLRGQAQPQHF.